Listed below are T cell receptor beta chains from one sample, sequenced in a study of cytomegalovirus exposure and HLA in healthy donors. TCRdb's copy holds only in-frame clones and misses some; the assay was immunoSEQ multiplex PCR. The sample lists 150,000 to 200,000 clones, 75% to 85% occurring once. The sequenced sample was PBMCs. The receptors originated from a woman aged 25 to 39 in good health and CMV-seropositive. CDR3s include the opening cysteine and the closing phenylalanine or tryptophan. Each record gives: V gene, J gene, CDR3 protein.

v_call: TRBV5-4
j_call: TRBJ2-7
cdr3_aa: CASSEQSYEQYF

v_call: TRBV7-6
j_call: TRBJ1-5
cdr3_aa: CASSLTAGSNQPQHF

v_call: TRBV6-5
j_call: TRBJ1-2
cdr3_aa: CASSYQQGPYGYTF

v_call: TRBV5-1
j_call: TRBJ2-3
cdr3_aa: CASSLVGGGPGDTQYF

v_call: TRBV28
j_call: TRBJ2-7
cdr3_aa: CASSRGGGGVSYEQYF

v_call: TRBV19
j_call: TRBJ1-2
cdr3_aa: CASSTGTGNYGYTF

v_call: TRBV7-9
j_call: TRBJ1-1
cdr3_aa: CASSLGGTGATEAFF

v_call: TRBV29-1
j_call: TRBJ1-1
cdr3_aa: CSVQGLSEAFF

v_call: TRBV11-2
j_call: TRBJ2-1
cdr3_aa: CASSLEGASGRSEQFF

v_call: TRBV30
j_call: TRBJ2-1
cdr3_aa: CAWSVGGNNEQFF

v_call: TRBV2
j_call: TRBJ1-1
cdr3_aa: CASRPDRLNTEAFF

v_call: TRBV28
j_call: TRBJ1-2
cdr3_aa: CATMRLGSFYGYTF

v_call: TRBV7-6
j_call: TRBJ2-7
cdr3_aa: CASSRPPAYEQYF

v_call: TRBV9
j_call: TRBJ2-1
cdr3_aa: CASSVAAGVGDNEQFF

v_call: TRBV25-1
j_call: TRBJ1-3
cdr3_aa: CASSEYTRETIYF

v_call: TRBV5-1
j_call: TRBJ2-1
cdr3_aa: CASSLDSSYNEQFF

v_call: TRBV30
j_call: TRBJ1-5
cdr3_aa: CAWSGQALNQPQHF

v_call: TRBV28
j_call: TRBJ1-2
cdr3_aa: CASRTGGAGYGYTF

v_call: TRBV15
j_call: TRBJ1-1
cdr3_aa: CATSRDEAAGAFF

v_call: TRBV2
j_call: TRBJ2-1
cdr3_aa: CASSHPGLAGQPSSYNEQFF

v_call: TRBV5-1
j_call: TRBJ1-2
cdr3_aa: CASSPRDRGDYGYTF

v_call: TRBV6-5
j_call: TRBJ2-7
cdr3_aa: CASSYSRVYEQYF

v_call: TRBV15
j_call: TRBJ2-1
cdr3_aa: CATSQTSGRWDEQFF

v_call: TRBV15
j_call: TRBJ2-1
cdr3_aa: CATSRELPAGVNNEQFF

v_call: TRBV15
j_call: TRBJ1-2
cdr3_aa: CATSRERRGYGYTF

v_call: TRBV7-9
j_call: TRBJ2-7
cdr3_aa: CASSSSPDSEQYF

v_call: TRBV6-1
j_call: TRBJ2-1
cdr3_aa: CASKSYRSYNEQFF

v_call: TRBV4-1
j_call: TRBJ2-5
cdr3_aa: CASSQEEGGQGTQYF

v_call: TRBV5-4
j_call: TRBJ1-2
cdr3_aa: CASSFGGGNTYGYTF

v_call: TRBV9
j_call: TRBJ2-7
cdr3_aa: CASSVTGGNYEQYF

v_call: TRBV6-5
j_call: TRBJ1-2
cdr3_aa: CASTRTARDYGYTF

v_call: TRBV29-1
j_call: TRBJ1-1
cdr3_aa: CSVERGMEAFF

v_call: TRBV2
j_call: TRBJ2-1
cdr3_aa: CASSEGTQSYNEQFF

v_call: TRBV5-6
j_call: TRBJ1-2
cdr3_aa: CASSLQGMFLYGYTF

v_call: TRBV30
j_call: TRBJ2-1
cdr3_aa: CAWSNRTSGKYNEQFF

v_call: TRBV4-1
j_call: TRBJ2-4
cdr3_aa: CASQGRAKNIQYF

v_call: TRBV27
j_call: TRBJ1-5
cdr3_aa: CASSLGGTASNQPQHF

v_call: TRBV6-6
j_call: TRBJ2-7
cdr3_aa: CAARASGGYEQYF

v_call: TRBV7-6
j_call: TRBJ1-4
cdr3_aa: CASSLAGIAVEKLFF

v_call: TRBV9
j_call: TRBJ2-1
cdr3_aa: CASSVGGSAGNEQFF

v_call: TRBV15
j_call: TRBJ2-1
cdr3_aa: CATSTGLVSYNEQFF